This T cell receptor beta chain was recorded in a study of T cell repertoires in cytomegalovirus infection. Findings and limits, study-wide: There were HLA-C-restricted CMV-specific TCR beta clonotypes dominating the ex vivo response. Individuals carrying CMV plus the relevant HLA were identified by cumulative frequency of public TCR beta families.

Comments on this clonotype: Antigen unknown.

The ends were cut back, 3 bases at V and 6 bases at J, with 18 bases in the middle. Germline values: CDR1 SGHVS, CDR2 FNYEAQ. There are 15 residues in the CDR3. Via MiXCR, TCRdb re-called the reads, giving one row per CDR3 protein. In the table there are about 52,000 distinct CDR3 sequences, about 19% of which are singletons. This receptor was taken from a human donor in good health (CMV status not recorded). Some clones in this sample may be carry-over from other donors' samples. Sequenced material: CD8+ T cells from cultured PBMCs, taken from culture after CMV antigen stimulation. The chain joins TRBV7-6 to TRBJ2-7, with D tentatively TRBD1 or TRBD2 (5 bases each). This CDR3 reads CASSFSRGTHGEQYF. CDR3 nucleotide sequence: TGTGCCAGCAGCTTTAGCCGTGGGACCCACGGCGAGCAGTACTTC.